This T cell receptor (beta chain) was identified in a study of neurological immune-mediated disorders. Findings and caveats of the study: None of the CDR3 amino acid sequences of expanded clones recurred across subjects, suggesting private repertoires in all groups. Phylogenetic grouping placed 18 of 34 multiple sclerosis patients' repertoires in one related-CDR3 cluster, a possible signature.

cDNA was made by 5'RACE with 10-nucleotide random UMIs. Each CDR3 protein gets one entry after TCRdb re-called the 5' RACE reads with MiXCR. The sample comprises about 65,000 distinct CDR3 sequences, 4.1% of which are singletons, and around 2.6% rests with the top ten. This clonotype was recorded many times. The target antigen is unknown. Sequences were obtained from PBMCs. The receptor was isolated from a man aged 45-65 years with multiple sclerosis.

The CDR3 loop reads CSASQGGGRAQPQHF. The CDR3 DNA sequence: TGCAGTGCTAGTCAAGGCGGGGGGCGCGCTCAGCCCCAGCATTTT. The J gene is TRBJ1-5, the V gene TRBV20-1; D may be TRBD1 (6 bases). This CDR3 is built from 15 residues. Germline V CDR1 and CDR2: DFQATT, SNEGSKA (reference sequence). V shed 3 bases and J shed 6 bases, with 18 bases lying between them.